What follows are 11 T cell receptor beta chains derived from one specimen sequenced in a study of blood T cell repertoires in COVID-19. Sequencing was performed with immunoSEQ multiplex PCR; in TCRdb, only in-frame clones are kept and a portion is missing. The data hold 390,000 or so clones, with around 87% observed a single time. The sample taken for sequencing was PBMCs or T cells enriched from blood (not recorded which). All receptors come from a woman aged 45-65 years who had recovered from COVID-19.

This clone has only a few counts. J is TRBJ1-3 and V is TRBV19; D not certain. Germline assignment: CDR1 LNHDA and CDR2 SQIVND (reference sequence). This CDR3 has 18 amino acids. The V gene lost 3 bases and the J gene lost 3 bases, with 21 bases spanning the gap. CDR3 DNA: TGTGCCAGTAGTATCGGGATTAGTCGGGTTTCCTTTGGAAACACCATATATTTT. Amino acids: CASSIGISRVSFGNTIYF.

V is TRBV11-2 and J is TRBJ1-5; D uncertain. The V and J ends lost 1 base and 7 bases respectively, with 8 bases between them. The V gene's germline CDR1 is SGHAT and CDR2 FQNNGV. This CDR3 comprises 13 residues. The CDR3 DNA is TGTGCCAGCAGCTTAGTCGATGGCCAGCCCCAGCATTTT. Translating it yields CASSLVDGQPQHF. Variable domain in full (rest from reference TRBV11-2 and TRBJ1-5): EAGVAQSPRYKIIEKRQSVAFWCNPISGHATLYWYQQILGQGPKLLIQFQNNGVVDDSQLPKDRFSAERLKGVDSTLKIQPAKLEDSAVYLCASSLVDGQPQHFGDGTRLSIL.

V usage is TRBV6-2 or TRBV6-3 and J usage is TRBJ2-7, with TRBD1 matching over 7 bases. CDR3 length: 12 residues. With V trimmed by 6 bases and J by 5 bases, 4 bases remained unmatched. Germline-derived CDR1 and CDR2 are MNHEY and SVGEGT. CDR3 sequence reads: CASSLQGNEQYF. CDR3 nucleotides: TGTGCCAGCAGCTTACAGGGGAACGAGCAGTACTTC.

This chain uses TRBV7-3 with TRBJ2-1; D not resolved. V lost 2 bases and J lost 4, with 9 bases in between. Germline lookup yields CDR1 SGHTA and CDR2 FQGTGA. The CDR3 contains 14 residues. The CDR3 protein is CASSLDRSYNEQFF. The CDR3 bases are TGTGCCAGCAGCTTAGATAGATCTTACAATGAGCAGTTCTTC.

This chain uses TRBV28 with TRBJ1-1; possible D gene TRBD1, 6 bases. The V end was cut by 4 bases, the J end by 4 bases, with 22 bases between. The CDR3 extends over 17 amino acids. Germline CDR1 reads MDHEN; CDR2 reads SYDVKM. For the CDR3, the DNA is TGTGCCAGCAGTTCCCCGAATATAGGGGGGGGGACCACTGAAGCTTTCTTT. The encoded protein is CASSSPNIGGGTTEAFF.

The genes are TRBV10-3 and TRBJ1-1; D is perhaps TRBD1 (6 bases). V lost 2 bases, J lost 6 bases, and 10 bases lay in between. The germline CDR1 and CDR2 sequences are ENHRY and SYGVKD. There are 13 residues in the CDR3. CDR3 residues: CAISENRDPEAFF. The CDR3, as DNA: TGTGCCATCAGTGAGAACAGGGACCCTGAAGCTTTCTTT.

This clone was detected a few times. The CDR3 reads CASHQGVAYEQYF. DNA for the CDR3: TGTGCCAGCCACCAGGGGGTGGCCTACGAGCAGTACTTC. This chain connects TRBV7-9 to TRBJ2-7; 7 nucleotides agree with TRBD1. The CDR3 has 13 residues. V gave up 8 bases and J gave up 2 bases; unmatched junction bases: 6. From germline, CDR1 is SEHNR and CDR2 FQNEAQ (reference sequence).

J is TRBJ1-6 and V is TRBV5-4; 10 nucleotides align to TRBD1. The CDR3 spans 14 residues. CDR1 SGHNT and CDR2 YYREEE come from the germline V gene (reference sequence). With 4 bases clipped from V and 9 bases from J, the junction kept 4 bases outside the gene matches. DNA of the CDR3: TGTGCCAGCAGCCAGGGACAGGGGAGTTCACCCCTCCACTTT. This encodes CASSQGQGSSPLHF.

J is TRBJ2-3 and V is TRBV6-5; 8 bases agree with TRBD1. Germline trimming cut 6 bases from V and 5 bases from J; bases unmatched to any gene: 7. The CDR3 runs 14 residues. Germline loops: CDR1 MNHEY, CDR2 SVGAGI. The CDR3 DNA is TGTGCCAGCAGCCTCGGACAGGGAAAAGATACGCAGTATTTT. Encoded protein: CASSLGQGKDTQYF.

The chain couples TRBV27 to TRBJ1-4; TRBD1 is a possible D gene (5 bases). Germline CDR1 MNHEY, CDR2 SMNVEV (reference sequence). This CDR3 contains 16 residues. Trimming removed 2 bases at V and 4 bases at J, with 14 bases between. CDR3 region: CASSLRGGRVNEKLFF. The DNA of the CDR3 is TGTGCCAGCAGTTTAAGGGGTGGGAGGGTTAATGAAAAACTGTTTTTT.

The rearrangement links TRBV28 to TRBJ2-3; 10 bases agree with TRBD2. The CDR3 runs 15 residues. V lost 6 bases to trimming and J lost 5 bases; unmatched junction nucleotides: 8. The germline V gene encodes CDR1 MDHEN and CDR2 SYDVKM. CDR3 protein: CASRPSSGGGDTQYF. The CDR3 DNA sequence: TGTGCCAGCAGACCGTCTAGCGGGGGAGGAGATACGCAGTATTTT.